The T cell receptor (beta chain) under discussion was sequenced for a study of T cell responses to AZD1222 COVID-19 vaccine (dated by TCRdb to the early 2020s). At the level of the whole study: A total of 230 to 250 trial participants underwent TCR sequencing, of whom nearly 210 received two doses of AZD1222 and some 26 received two doses of the MenACWY control vaccine. Trial participants were enrolled by age into subgroups of 18-55, 56-69 and 70-plus years, and roughly 160, 29 and 62 TCR-sequenced participants, respectively, were included in these subgroups.

The CDR3 regions of human TCRbeta chains were analyzed by immunosequencing. In the authors' own workflow: TCRs in the repertoires were compared against a reference library of SARS-CoV-2-specific TCRs that had been generated with the MIRA antigen-specificity platform. Breadth was defined as the fraction of unique TCRs that were SARS-CoV-2-associated. Depth was defined as the fraction of total T cells that were SARS-CoV-2-associated. Using the MIRA data, every spike-specific TCR was mapped to the spike region that the TCR reacted to and assigned to either a CD4 or a CD8 class. Log10-transformed breadth and depth values were compared by one-way ANOVA with Sidak's multiple comparisons tests. In TCRdb, the immuneACCESS table is reduced to in-frame sequences with V and J assigned. These tables do not hold every clone; where another copy was compared, an unresolved V gene accounts for under half, and the others remain unexplained. That table supplies the V and J calls and clone size; D and trimming were determined from the DNA. For this sample the table gives 150,000 to 200,000 clones, of which 90% were detected only once. Approximately 5.9% of the sample rests with the top ten.

Notes on this clone: This clone's antigen is unknown. Per-base qualities were not stored, and no clone one base away is much larger.

The sample's time point label is to be understood as: about 28 days (+/-7) after the second vaccine dose. Because spike-specific TCR depth and breadth did not differ between the two schedules, AZD1222 recipients who got a second dose at roughly 4 weeks were pooled with those who got a second dose at roughly 12 weeks. Vaccinee samples came from UK trials COV001 and COV002, including a single-blind randomized controlled phase 2/3 trial of AZD1222 (ChAdOx1 nCoV-19) in healthy adults. For TCRbeta chain sequencing, PBMC samples were collected from trial participants at day 0 and at day 28 after the second dose. V is clipped by 3 bases and J by 0 bases, and the sequence between their germline boundaries is 12 bases long. The CDR3 measures 16 amino acids from cysteine to phenylalanine. Only CDR3 DNA is held: 48 bases, read in frame from base 1. As encoded in the germline V gene, CDR1 is KGHSH while CDR2 is LQKENI.

Overall results and qualifications from the work: In the small 56-69-year group, the increase in depth fell short of significance, most likely because of low power. Spike-specific TCR breadth and depth rose significantly after two AZD1222 doses compared with day 0 and with MenACWY recipients. Participants were mostly white British and included more females than males, and it was suggested by the authors that clonal diversity may have been underestimated. The vaccine-associated CD4 TCRs covered the entire spike protein, and the dominant responses fell in regions 160-218 and 743-854. Reportedly, close to half of the unique spike-specific TCRs recognized epitopes lying outside the regions that are mutated in the B.1.351 and B.1.1.7 variants. Only five to seven AZD1222 recipients were SARS-CoV-2 seropositive at baseline, limiting conclusions about previously exposed vaccinees. No day 14 peak-response samples were available, so repertoires were characterized only after the peak T cell response.

The chain is made from TRBV18 and TRBJ1-3; the D gene remains uncertain. The receptor's source is an adult who received the AZD1222 COVID-19 vaccine. The source material was peripheral blood, sampled 28 days after the second AZD1222 dose. The CDR3 protein is CASSPSAGYSGNTIYF. Read as DNA, the sequence is TGTGCCAGCTCACCGTCAGCGGGCTACTCTGGAAACACCATATATTTT.